The source of this TCR beta chain is a study of identical twins. Broader study findings: The conclusions drew on cross-sectional statistical analysis instead of tracking the same donors. For cord blood, abundant beta clonotypes had fewer insertions, unlike memory repertoires, which showed none.

Only a few counts were recorded for this clonotype. What it recognizes is unknown. Germline V gene lookup returns CDR1 MGHRA and CDR2 YSYEKL. The CDR3 length is 17 residues. Trimming removed 4 bases from V and 3 bases from J; junction bases left unmatched: 5. Template switching added a universal primer site; cDNA carried unique molecular identifiers. TCRdb fed the 5' RACE reads into MiXCR, producing one record per CDR3 protein. The data hold 250,000 or so distinct CDR3 sequences, with 7% to 8.5% observed a single time. The data also belong to a second study, concerning yellow fever vaccine responses in identical twins.

This chain connects TRBV4-1 to TRBJ2-3; 15 bases align to TRBD2. This sequence originates from a woman in her late teens or twenties in good health. The material sequenced was CD8+ T cells sorted from blood. The CDR3 DNA reads as TGCGCCAGCAGCCCAGAGGGACTAGCGGGAGGAACAGATACGCAGTATTTT. The encoded protein is CASSPEGLAGGTDTQYF.